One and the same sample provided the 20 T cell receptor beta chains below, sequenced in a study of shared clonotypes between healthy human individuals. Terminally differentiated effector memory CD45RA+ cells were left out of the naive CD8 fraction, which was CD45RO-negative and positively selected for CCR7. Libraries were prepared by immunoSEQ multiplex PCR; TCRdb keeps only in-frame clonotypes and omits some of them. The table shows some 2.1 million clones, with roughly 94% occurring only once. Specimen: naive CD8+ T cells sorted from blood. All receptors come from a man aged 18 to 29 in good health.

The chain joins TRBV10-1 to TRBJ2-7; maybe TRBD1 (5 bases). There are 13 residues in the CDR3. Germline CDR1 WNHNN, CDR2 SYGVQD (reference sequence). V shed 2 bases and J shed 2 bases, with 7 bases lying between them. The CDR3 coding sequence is TGCGCCAGCAGTGAGACAGGAACCTACGAGCAGTACTTC. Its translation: CASSETGTYEQYF.

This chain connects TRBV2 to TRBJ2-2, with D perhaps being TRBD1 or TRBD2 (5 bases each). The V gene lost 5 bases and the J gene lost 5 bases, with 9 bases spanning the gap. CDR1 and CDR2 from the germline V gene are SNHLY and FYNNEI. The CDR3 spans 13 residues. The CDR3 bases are TGTGCCAGCAGTAGGGACGGGACCGGGGAGCTGTTTTTT. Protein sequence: CASSRDGTGELFF.

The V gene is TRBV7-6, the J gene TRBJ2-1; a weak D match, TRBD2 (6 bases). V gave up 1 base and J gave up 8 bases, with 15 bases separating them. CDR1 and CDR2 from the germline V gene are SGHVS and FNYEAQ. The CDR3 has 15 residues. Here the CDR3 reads CASSLGLGMGDEQFF. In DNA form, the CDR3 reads TGTGCCAGCAGCTTAGGACTAGGAATGGGAGATGAGCAGTTCTTC.

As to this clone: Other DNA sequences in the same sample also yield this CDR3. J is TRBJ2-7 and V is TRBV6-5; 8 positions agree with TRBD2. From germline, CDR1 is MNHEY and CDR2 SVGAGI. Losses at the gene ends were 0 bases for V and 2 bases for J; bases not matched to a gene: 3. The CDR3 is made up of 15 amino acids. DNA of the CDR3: TGTGCCAGCAGTTACTCGACGGGGGGGACCTACGAGCAGTACTTC. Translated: CASSYSTGGTYEQYF.

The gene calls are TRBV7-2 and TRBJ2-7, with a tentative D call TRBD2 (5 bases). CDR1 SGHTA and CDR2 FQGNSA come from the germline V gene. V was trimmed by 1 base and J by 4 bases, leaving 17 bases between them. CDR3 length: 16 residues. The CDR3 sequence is CASSLVAGHAGYEQYF. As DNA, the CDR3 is TGTGCCAGCAGCTTAGTCGCGGGCCACGCCGGATACGAGCAGTACTTC. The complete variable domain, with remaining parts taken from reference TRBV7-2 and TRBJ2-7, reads GAGVSQSPSNKVTEKGKDVELRCDPISGHTALYWYRQSLGQGLEFLIYFQGNSAPDKSGLPSDRFSAERTGGSVSTLTIQRTQQEDSAVYLCASSLVAGHAGYEQYFGPGTRLTVT.

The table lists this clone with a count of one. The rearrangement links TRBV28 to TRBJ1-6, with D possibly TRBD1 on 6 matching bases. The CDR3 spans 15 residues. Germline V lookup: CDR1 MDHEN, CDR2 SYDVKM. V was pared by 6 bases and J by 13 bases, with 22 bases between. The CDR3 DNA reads TGTGCCAGCAGGGGAACAGGGACACTTCCTTTCCCCCTCCACTTT. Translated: CASRGTGTLPFPLHF.

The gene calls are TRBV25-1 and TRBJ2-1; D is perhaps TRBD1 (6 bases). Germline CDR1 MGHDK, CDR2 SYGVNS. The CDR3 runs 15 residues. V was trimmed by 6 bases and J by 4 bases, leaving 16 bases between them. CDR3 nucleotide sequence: TGTGCCAGCAGCAGGCCGGACAGCGGATACAATGAGCAGTTCTTC. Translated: CASSRPDSGYNEQFF.

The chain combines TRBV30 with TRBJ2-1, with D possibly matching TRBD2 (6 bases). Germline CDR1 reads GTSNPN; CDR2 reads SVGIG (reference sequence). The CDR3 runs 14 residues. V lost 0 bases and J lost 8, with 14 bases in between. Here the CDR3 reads CAWSVQGLRDEQFF. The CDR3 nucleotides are TGTGCCTGGAGTGTTCAGGGACTCAGGGATGAGCAGTTCTTC.

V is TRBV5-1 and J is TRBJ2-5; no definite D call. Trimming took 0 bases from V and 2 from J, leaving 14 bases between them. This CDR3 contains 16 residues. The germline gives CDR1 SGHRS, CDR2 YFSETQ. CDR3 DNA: TGCGCCAGCAGCTTGGGAGATATACCCCCACAAGAGACCCAGTACTTC. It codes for CASSLGDIPPQETQYF.

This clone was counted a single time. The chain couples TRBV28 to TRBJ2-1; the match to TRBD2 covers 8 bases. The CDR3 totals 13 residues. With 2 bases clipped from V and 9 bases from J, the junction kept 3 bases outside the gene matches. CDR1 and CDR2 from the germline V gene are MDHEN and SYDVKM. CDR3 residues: CASSLDSGSEQFF. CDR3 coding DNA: TGTGCCAGCAGTTTAGACAGCGGGAGTGAGCAGTTCTTC.

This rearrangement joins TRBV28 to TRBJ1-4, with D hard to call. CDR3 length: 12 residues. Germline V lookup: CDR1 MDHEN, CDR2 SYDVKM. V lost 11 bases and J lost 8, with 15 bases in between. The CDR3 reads CAEQFLREKLFF. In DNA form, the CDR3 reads TGTGCCGAGCAGTTTCTAAGGGAAAAACTGTTTTTT.

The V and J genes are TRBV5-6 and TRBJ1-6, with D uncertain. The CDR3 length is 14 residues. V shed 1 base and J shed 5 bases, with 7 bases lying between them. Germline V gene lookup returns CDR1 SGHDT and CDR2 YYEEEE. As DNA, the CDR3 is TGTGCCAGCAGCTTGACAGTGAATAATTCACCCCTCCACTTT. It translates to CASSLTVNNSPLHF. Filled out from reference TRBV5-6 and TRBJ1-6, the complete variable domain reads DAGVTQSPTHLIKTRGQQVTLRCSPKSGHDTVSWYQQALGQGPQFIFQYYEEEERQRGNFPDRFSGHQFPNYSSELNVNALLLGDSALYLCASSLTVNNSPLHFGNGTRLTVT.

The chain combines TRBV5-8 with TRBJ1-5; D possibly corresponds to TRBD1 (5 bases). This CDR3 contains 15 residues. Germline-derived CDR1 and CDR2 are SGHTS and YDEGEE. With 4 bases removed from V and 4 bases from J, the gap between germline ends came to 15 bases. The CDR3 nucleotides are TGTGCCAGCAGCCCCCCCGGGGGACCGAATCAGCCCCAGCATTTT. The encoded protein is CASSPPGGPNQPQHF.

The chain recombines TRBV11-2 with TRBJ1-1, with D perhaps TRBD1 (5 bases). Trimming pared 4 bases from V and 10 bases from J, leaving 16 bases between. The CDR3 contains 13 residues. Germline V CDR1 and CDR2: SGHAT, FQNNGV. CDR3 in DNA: TGTGCCAGCAGCTACGGGACGGTGGATGGAGCTTTCTTT. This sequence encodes CASSYGTVDGAFF.

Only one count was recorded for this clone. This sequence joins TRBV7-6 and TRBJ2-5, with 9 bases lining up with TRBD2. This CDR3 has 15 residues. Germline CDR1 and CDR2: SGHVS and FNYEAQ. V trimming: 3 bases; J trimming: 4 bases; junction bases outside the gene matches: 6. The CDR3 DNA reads TGTGCCAGCAGCTTCCAAGCGGGGGGTTTAGAGACCCAGTACTTC. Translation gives CASSFQAGGLETQYF. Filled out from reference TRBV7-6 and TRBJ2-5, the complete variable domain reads GAGVSQSPRYKVTKRGQDVALRCDPISGHVSLYWYRQALGQGPEFLTYFNYEAQQDKSGLPNDRFSAERPEGSISTLTIQRTEQRDSAMYRCASSFQAGGLETQYFGPGTRLLVL.

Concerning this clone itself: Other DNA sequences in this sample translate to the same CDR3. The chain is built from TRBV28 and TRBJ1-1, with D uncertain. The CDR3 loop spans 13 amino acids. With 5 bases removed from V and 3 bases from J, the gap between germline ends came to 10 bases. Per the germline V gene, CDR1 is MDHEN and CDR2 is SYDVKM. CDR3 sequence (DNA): TGTGCCAGCAGTCTTGGACGGGACACTGAAGCTTTCTTT. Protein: CASSLGRDTEAFF.

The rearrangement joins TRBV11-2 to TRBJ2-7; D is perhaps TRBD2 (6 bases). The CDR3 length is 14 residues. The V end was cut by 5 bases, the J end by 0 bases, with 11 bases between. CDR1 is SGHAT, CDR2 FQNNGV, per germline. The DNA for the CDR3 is TGTGCCAGCAGCACCGCGGGGAGCTCCTACGAGCAGTACTTC. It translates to CASSTAGSSYEQYF.

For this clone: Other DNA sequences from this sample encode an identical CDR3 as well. The CDR3 sequence: CASSLLGGYEQYF. In DNA, the CDR3 is TGTGCCAGCAGCTTACTTGGAGGCTACGAGCAGTACTTC. The V gene is TRBV7-8, the J gene TRBJ2-7; D is possibly TRBD2 (5 bases). V dropped 2 bases and J dropped 3 bases, with 8 bases sitting between them. CDR1 is SGHVS, CDR2 FQNEAQ, per germline. The CDR3 consists of 13 residues.

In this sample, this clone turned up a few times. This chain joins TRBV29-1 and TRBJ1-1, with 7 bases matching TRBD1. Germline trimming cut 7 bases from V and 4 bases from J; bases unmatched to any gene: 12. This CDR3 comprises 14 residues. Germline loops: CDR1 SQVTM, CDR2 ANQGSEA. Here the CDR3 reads CSGQTGRDGTEAFF. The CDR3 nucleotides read TGCAGCGGCCAGACAGGGAGGGACGGCACTGAAGCTTTCTTT.

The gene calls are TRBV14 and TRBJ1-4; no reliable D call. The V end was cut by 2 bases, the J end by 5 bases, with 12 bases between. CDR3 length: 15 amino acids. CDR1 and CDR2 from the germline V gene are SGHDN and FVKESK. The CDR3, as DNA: TGTGCCAGCAGCCAAATGGCAGTCACCAATGAAAAACTGTTTTTT. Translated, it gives CASSQMAVTNEKLFF. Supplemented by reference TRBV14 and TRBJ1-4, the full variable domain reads EAGVTQFPSHSVIEKGQTVTLRCDPISGHDNLYWYRRVMGKEIKFLLHFVKESKQDESGMPNNRFLAERTGGTYSTLKVQPAELEDSGVYFCASSQMAVTNEKLFFGSGTQLSVL.